This paragraph covers one TCR beta chain sequence. Authors' data handling: From reference gene primer amplification, estimates of nucleated cell counts were derived. The data were produced by immunoSEQ multiplex PCR, yet TCRdb's version contains in-frame clones alone and is incomplete. The V and J calls and the clone size are those of that table, but D and trimming were determined from the DNA. The sample holds some 45,000 clones, roughly three quarters seen once. These data belong to a study of blood T cell repertoires in COVID-19. Study background: There were acute and convalescent COVID-19 samples, and they came from the United States, Italy and Spain. T cells, B-cell-depleted T cells, or PBMCs supplied cDNA or gDNA.

The sequencing input was peripheral blood. The TCR originated in a man between 65 and 85 years old with acute or convalescent COVID-19.

The CDR3 bases are TGTGCCAGCAGCTTGGGGGGGGAGGCTGAGCAGTTCTTC. It yields the protein CASSLGGEAEQFF. The chain uses TRBV5-4 and TRBJ2-1; D perhaps matches TRBD2 (6 bases). V lost 0 bases, J lost 9 bases, and 10 bases lay in between. The germline V gene has CDR1 SGHNT and CDR2 YYREEE (reference sequence). This CDR3 spans 13 amino acids.